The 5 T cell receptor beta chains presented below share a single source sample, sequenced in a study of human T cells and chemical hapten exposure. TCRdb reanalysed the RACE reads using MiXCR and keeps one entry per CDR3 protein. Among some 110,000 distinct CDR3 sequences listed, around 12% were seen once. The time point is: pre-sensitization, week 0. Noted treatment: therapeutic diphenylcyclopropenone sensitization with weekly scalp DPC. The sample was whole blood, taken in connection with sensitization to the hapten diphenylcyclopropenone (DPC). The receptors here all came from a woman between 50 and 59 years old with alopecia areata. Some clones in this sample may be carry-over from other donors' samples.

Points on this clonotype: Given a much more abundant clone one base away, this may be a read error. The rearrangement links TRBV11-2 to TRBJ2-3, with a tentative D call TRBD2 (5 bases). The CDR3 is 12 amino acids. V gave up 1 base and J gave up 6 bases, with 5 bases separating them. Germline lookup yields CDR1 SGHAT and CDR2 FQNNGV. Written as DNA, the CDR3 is TGTGCCAGCAGCTTAGCGGGGGATACGCAGTATTTT. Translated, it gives CASSLAGDTQYF.

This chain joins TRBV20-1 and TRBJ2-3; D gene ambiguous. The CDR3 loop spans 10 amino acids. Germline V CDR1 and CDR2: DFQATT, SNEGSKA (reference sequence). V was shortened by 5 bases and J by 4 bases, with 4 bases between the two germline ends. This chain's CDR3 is CSAEADTQYF. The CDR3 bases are TGCAGTGCTGAGGCAGATACGCAGTATTTT.

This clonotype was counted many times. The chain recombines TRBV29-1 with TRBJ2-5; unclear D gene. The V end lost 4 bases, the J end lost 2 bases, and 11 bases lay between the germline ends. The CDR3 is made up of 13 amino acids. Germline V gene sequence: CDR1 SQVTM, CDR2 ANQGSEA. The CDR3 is CSVGAQDQETQYF. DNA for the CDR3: TGCAGCGTTGGGGCCCAGGATCAAGAGACCCAGTACTTC.

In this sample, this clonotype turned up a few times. The CDR3 sequence: CASSYQTGGQETQYF. CDR3 sequence (DNA): TGTGCCAGCAGCTACCAGACAGGGGGGCAAGAGACCCAGTACTTC. The J gene is TRBJ2-5, the V gene TRBV7-9, with 9 bases lining up with TRBD1. The length of the CDR3 is 15 residues. Germline V lookup: CDR1 SEHNR, CDR2 FQNEAQ (reference sequence). Germline trimming cut 4 bases from V and 2 bases from J; bases unmatched to any gene: 5.

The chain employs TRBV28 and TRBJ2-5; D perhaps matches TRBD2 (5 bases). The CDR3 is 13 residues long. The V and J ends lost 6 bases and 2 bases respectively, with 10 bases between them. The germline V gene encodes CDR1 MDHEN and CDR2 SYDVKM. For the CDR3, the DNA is TGTGCCAGCAGAGTGGGAGTACAAGAGACCCAGTACTTC. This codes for CASRVGVQETQYF. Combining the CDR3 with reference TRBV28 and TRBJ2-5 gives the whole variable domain DVKVTQSSRYLVKRTGEKVFLECVQDMDHENMFWYRQDPGLGLRLIYFSYDVKMKEKGDIPEGYSVSREKKERFSLILESASTNQTSMYLCASRVGVQETQYFGPGTRLLVL.